The 30 T cell receptor beta chains below all came from one sample that was sequenced in a study of cytomegalovirus exposure and HLA in healthy donors. PCR used 60 Vbeta primers and 13 Jbeta primers. The data were produced by immunoSEQ multiplex PCR, yet TCRdb's version contains in-frame clones alone and is incomplete. The sample carries some 130,000 clones, approximately 60% recorded once. The sequencing sample was made of PBMCs. Source of these receptors: a human donor in good health.

The chain uses TRBV4-1 and TRBJ2-1; 8 bases map to TRBD2. After removal of 1 base from V and 2 bases from J, the junction contained 7 bases not matched to a gene. This CDR3 region has 17 residues. Germline V gene sequence: CDR1 MGHRA, CDR2 YSYEKL. The CDR3 sequence: CASSQVVAGGPYNEQFF. CDR3 DNA sequence: TGCGCCAGCAGCCAAGTAGTGGCGGGAGGTCCCTACAATGAGCAGTTCTTC.

The sample holds one count of this clone. The chain links TRBV15 to TRBJ1-2; perhaps TRBD1 as D (5 bases). Germline V lookup: CDR1 LNHNV, CDR2 YYDKDF (reference sequence). The CDR3 extends over 19 amino acids. V lost 0 bases to trimming and J lost 4 bases, with 24 bases between them. The CDR3: CATSRDRFSRQGKGYGYTF. The CDR3, as DNA: TGTGCCACCAGCAGAGATCGGTTCAGTCGGCAGGGAAAAGGCTATGGCTACACCTTC.

In its sample, this clone was seen a few times. The chain recombines TRBV5-1 with TRBJ2-7; TRBD1 might be the D (5 bases). The CDR3 contains 13 residues. V lost 2 bases, J lost 2 bases, and 8 bases lay in between. Looked up from germline, CDR1 is SGHRS and CDR2 is YFSETQ. The CDR3 sequence is CASSFGQAYEQYF. CDR3 DNA: TGCGCCAGCAGCTTTGGACAAGCCTACGAGCAGTACTTC.

The rearrangement uses TRBV7-2 and TRBJ2-7; 12 nucleotides match TRBD2. Germline V gene lookup returns CDR1 SGHTA and CDR2 FQGNSA. Trimming took 7 bases from V and 0 from J; bases not matched to a gene: 7. This CDR3 spans 16 amino acids. CDR3 nucleotide sequence: TGTGCCAGCACCACAGTGACTAGCGGGGGCTCCTACGAGCAGTACTTC. Its translation is CASTTVTSGGSYEQYF.

CDR3 in DNA: TGTGCCAGCAGCACCCGACGAGGGCAGTACTTC. The encoded protein is CASSTRRGQYF. The rearrangement links TRBV11-2 to TRBJ2-7; D is uncertain. The germline V gene has CDR1 SGHAT and CDR2 FQNNGV. The CDR3 is made up of 11 amino acids. V was clipped by 5 bases and J by 9 bases, with 11 bases between them.

The chain employs TRBV7-9 and TRBJ2-5; D call uncertain. CDR1 is SEHNR and CDR2 is FQNEAQ in the germline V gene (reference sequence). Trimming took off 4 bases at V and 5 bases at J, with 8 bases between the two ends. This CDR3 is 12 amino acids long. The CDR3 DNA is TGTGCCAGCAGCTCCCTAAGCGAGACCCAGTACTTC. This codes for CASSSLSETQYF.

Concerning this clone itself: Other DNA sequences from this sample encode an identical CDR3 as well. The chain recombines TRBV29-1 with TRBJ1-1, with TRBD1 as a possible D gene (5 bases). V lost 5 bases and J lost 0, with 13 bases in between. The V gene's germline CDR1 is SQVTM and CDR2 ANQGSEA. The CDR3 is 14 residues long. CDR3 region: CSVRDGGLNTEAFF. The CDR3, as DNA: TGCAGCGTTAGGGACGGAGGGTTGAACACTGAAGCTTTCTTT.

The chain links TRBV5-1 to TRBJ2-7, with D possibly being TRBD1 (5 bases). The V gene lost 4 bases and the J gene lost 0 bases, with 8 bases spanning the gap. The CDR3 has 13 amino acids. The germline gives CDR1 SGHRS, CDR2 YFSETQ. CDR3 in amino acids: CASSPDSSYEQYF. CDR3 bases: TGCGCCAGCAGCCCAGACAGCTCCTACGAGCAGTACTTC. Together with reference TRBV5-1 and TRBJ2-7, the CDR3 gives the full variable domain: KAGVTQTPRYLIKTRGQQVTLSCSPISGHRSVSWYQQTPGQGLQFLFEYFSETQRNKGNFPGRFSGRQFSNSRSEMNVSTLELGDSALYLCASSPDSSYEQYFGPGTRLTVT.

The chain joins TRBV5-4 to TRBJ2-7, with 10 positions matching TRBD2. Germline V gene lookup returns CDR1 SGHNT and CDR2 YYREEE (reference sequence). Losses at the gene ends were 5 bases for V and 0 bases for J; bases not matched to a gene: 8. The CDR3 is made up of 16 amino acids. The CDR3, as DNA: TGTGCCAGCAGTTTCAGTAGCGGGAGGCACTCCTACGAGCAGTACTTC. Its protein is CASSFSSGRHSYEQYF. Full variable domain (rest looked up from reference TRBV5-4 and TRBJ2-7): ETGVTQSPTHLIKTRGQQVTLRCSSQSGHNTVSWYQQALGQGPQFIFQYYREEENGRGNFPPRFSGLQFPNYSSELNVNALELDDSALYLCASSFSSGRHSYEQYFGPGTRLTVT.

The chain combines TRBV28 with TRBJ2-3; TRBD2 matches at 12 bases. The CDR3 totals 17 residues. V lost 3 bases, J lost 4 bases, and 8 bases stayed unmatched. CDR1 and CDR2 (germline): MDHEN, SYDVKM. CDR3 protein: CASSFPSGRAEADTQYF. In nucleotides, the CDR3 is TGTGCCAGCAGTTTCCCTAGCGGGAGGGCCGAAGCAGATACGCAGTATTTT.

The chain links TRBV7-9 to TRBJ1-5; TRBD1 matches 9 bases. CDR3 length equals 18 residues. Germline values: CDR1 SEHNR, CDR2 FQNEAQ (reference sequence). J gave up 7 bases and V 1 base, and 14 bases lay outside the gene matches. CDR3 sequence: CASSLEVANRGLVQPQHF. CDR3 bases: TGTGCCAGCAGCTTAGAGGTAGCCAACAGGGGGCTTGTACAGCCCCAGCATTTT.

The rearrangement uses TRBV19 and TRBJ2-3; 7 bases fit TRBD2. The germline CDR1 and CDR2 sequences are LNHDA and SQIVND (reference sequence). V dropped 4 bases and J dropped 2; count of bases not matched to a gene: 12. The CDR3 is made up of 17 amino acids. This CDR3 reads CASSSTAAGRPTDTQYF. CDR3 coding DNA: TGTGCCAGTAGTAGCACGGCAGCGGGGAGACCCACAGATACGCAGTATTTT.

This clone was observed a few times. The gene calls are TRBV5-4 and TRBJ2-3, with 9 bases that match TRBD1. The germline gives CDR1 SGHNT, CDR2 YYREEE (reference sequence). The CDR3 extends over 14 amino acids. Losses at the gene ends were 6 bases for V and 5 bases for J; bases not matched to a gene: 7. The CDR3 is CASKGTGIVDTQYF. As DNA, the CDR3 is TGTGCCAGCAAGGGGACAGGGATCGTAGATACGCAGTATTTT.

The V call is TRBV7-9, the J call TRBJ1-4; 11 nucleotides align to TRBD1. CDR1 is SEHNR, CDR2 FQNEAQ, per germline (reference sequence). The trim removed 5 bases at V and 5 bases at J, leaving 1 base unmatched. This CDR3 has 14 amino acids. The CDR3, as DNA: TGTGCCAGCAGCCGGGACAGGGGGAATGAAAAACTGTTTTTT. Protein product: CASSRDRGNEKLFF.

This chain joins TRBV15 and TRBJ2-7; perhaps TRBD1 as D (6 bases). Trimming shortened V by 2 bases and J by 4 bases, and 12 bases separated the two germline ends. Germline V gene lookup returns CDR1 LNHNV and CDR2 YYDKDF (reference sequence). This CDR3 region has 14 residues. DNA of the CDR3: TGTGCCACCAGCAGATCGGGACAACCATACGAGCAGTACTTC. It encodes CATSRSGQPYEQYF.

This clone was counted only a few times. The chain employs TRBV18 and TRBJ2-7; the D gene is possibly TRBD2 (5 bases). V lost 0 bases, J lost 1 base, and 10 bases lay in between. CDR3 length: 15 residues. Germline V gives CDR1 KGHSH, CDR2 LQKENI. Written as DNA, the CDR3 is TGTGCCAGCTCACCACCGACCGGGGAGTCCTACGAGCAGTACTTC. Amino acids: CASSPPTGESYEQYF.

The chain joins TRBV18 to TRBJ2-7, with TRBD1 matching over 8 bases. This CDR3 is built from 12 residues. Looked up from germline, CDR1 is KGHSH and CDR2 is LQKENI. V shed 6 bases and J 3 bases; nucleotides not matched to a gene: 1. CDR3 loop: CASSTGGYEQYF. For the CDR3, the DNA is TGTGCCAGCTCTACAGGGGGCTACGAGCAGTACTTC.

This clone occurred a few times. The V call is TRBV19, the J call TRBJ1-2, with 12 bases fitting TRBD1. Looked up from germline, CDR1 is LNHDA and CDR2 is SQIVND (reference sequence). Trimming at V came to 5 bases and at J to 2 bases, leaving 12 bases not matched to a gene. The CDR3 sequence is 18 residues long. DNA for the CDR3: TGTGCCAGTAGTCCCCAAGAGGGGACAGGGGGCCCCAACTATGGCTACACCTTC. Protein product: CASSPQEGTGGPNYGYTF.

This clone appeared once. The chain recombines TRBV4-1 with TRBJ2-3; tentatively, D is TRBD1 (6 bases). Germline loops: CDR1 MGHRA, CDR2 YSYEKL. The CDR3 length is 16 residues. V was clipped by 0 bases and J by 4 bases, with 14 bases between them. Here the CDR3 DNA reads TGCGCCAGCAGCCAAGATCCAGGGGTGGAGGCAGATACGCAGTATTTT. It translates to CASSQDPGVEADTQYF.

This chain links TRBV29-1 with TRBJ2-7; 7 bases map to TRBD2. Trimming took 5 bases from V and 0 from J; bases not matched to a gene: 7. The germline gives CDR1 SQVTM, CDR2 ANQGSEA. The CDR3 has 14 residues. CDR3 coding DNA: TGCAGCGTTCTGAAGCGGGAAAGCTCCTACGAGCAGTACTTC. Amino acid sequence: CSVLKRESSYEQYF.

The chain combines TRBV28 with TRBJ2-1; possibly TRBD2 for D (5 bases). V was cut by 7 bases and J by 7 bases, with 23 bases left in between. Germline CDR1 and CDR2: MDHEN and SYDVKM. This CDR3 is built from 16 residues. CDR3 protein: CASTTASRSVLNEQFF. The CDR3 DNA sequence: TGTGCCAGCACGACGGCTAGCCGTAGTGTCTTAAATGAGCAGTTCTTC. The complete variable domain, with remaining parts taken from reference TRBV28 and TRBJ2-1, reads DVKVTQSSRYLVKRTGEKVFLECVQDMDHENMFWYRQDPGLGLRLIYFSYDVKMKEKGDIPEGYSVSREKKERFSLILESASTNQTSMYLCASTTASRSVLNEQFFGPGTRLTVL.

The chain has TRBV10-3 and TRBJ1-5, with 7 bases matching TRBD1. Germline CDR1 reads ENHRY; CDR2 reads SYGVKD. The CDR3 is 12 amino acids. With V trimmed by 8 bases and J by 2 bases, 0 bases remained unmatched. Here the CDR3 reads CAIGQGNQPQHF. In nucleotides, the CDR3 is TGTGCCATCGGACAGGGCAATCAGCCCCAGCATTTT.

This clone was counted a few times. V gene TRBV4-1 combines with J gene TRBJ2-7, with TRBD2 identical over 11 bases. The CDR3 spans 16 residues. Germline V lookup: CDR1 MGHRA, CDR2 YSYEKL. With V trimmed by 1 base and J by 2 bases, 4 bases remained unmatched. CDR3: CASSQAIAGGTYEQYF. In DNA form, the CDR3 reads TGCGCCAGCAGCCAAGCGATAGCGGGAGGGACCTACGAGCAGTACTTC.

J is TRBJ1-5 and V is TRBV6-6; D might be TRBD1 (6 bases). Per germline, CDR1 MNHNY and CDR2 SVGAGI (reference sequence). CDR3 length: 13 residues. The V gene lost 11 bases and the J gene lost 3 bases, with 14 bases spanning the gap. The CDR3: CAVTRGANQPQHF. As DNA, the CDR3 is TGTGCCGTCACACGGGGGGCCAATCAGCCCCAGCATTTT.

The rearrangement joins TRBV21-1 to TRBJ1-3; the listed D gene, TRBD1, was not tested against the DNA. TRBV21-1 is recorded as a pseudogene. The CDR3 contains 14 residues. CDR3 DNA sequence: TGTGCCAGCAGCAAAGGCCCAGTTGGAAACACCATATATTTT. It specifies CASSKGPVGNTIYF.

This sequence joins TRBV4-3 and TRBJ1-1, with D possibly TRBD1 on 6 matching bases. The CDR3 sequence is 15 residues long. With 3 bases removed from V and 4 bases from J, the gap between germline ends came to 15 bases. Germline loops: CDR1 LGHNA, CDR2 YSLEER. CDR3 nucleotides: TGCGCCAGCAGCCATCGAGAGGACAGCCTCACTGAAGCTTTCTTT. Amino acid sequence: CASSHREDSLTEAFF.

V usage is TRBV29-1 and J usage is TRBJ2-1; D gene unclear. V was clipped by 7 bases and J by 3 bases, with 4 bases between them. Germline V gene data show CDR1 as SQVTM and CDR2 as ANQGSEA. The CDR3 totals 10 residues. The CDR3, as DNA: TGCAGCGCCGGCTACAATGAGCAGTTCTTC. It is translated as CSAGYNEQFF.

The rearrangement uses TRBV9 and TRBJ2-3; 8 nucleotides align to TRBD2. Trimming cost V 0 bases and J 3 bases; bases outside gene matches: 9. Looked up from germline, CDR1 is SGDLS and CDR2 is YYNGEE. There are 17 residues in the CDR3. CDR3 in amino acids: CASSVGDSGIWTDTQYF. The CDR3 region has the DNA TGTGCCAGCAGCGTAGGGGATAGCGGGATCTGGACAGATACGCAGTATTTT.

The chain is built from TRBV18 and TRBJ2-5; D gene ambiguous. Germline V gene lookup returns CDR1 KGHSH and CDR2 LQKENI. V lost 0 bases and J lost 5, with 10 bases in between. CDR3 size: 14 residues. DNA for the CDR3: TGTGCCAGCTCACCACCGAGCGAGACGGAGACCCAGTACTTC. Residues: CASSPPSETETQYF.

The chain joins TRBV28 to TRBJ2-7; TRBD2 matches 11 bases. V lost 2 bases and J lost 0; bases outside the gene matches: 6. Looked up from germline, CDR1 is MDHEN and CDR2 is SYDVKM. This CDR3 contains 17 residues. CDR3 sequence reads: CASSLPPTSGSSYEQYF. DNA of the CDR3: TGTGCCAGCAGTTTACCCCCTACTAGCGGGAGCTCCTACGAGCAGTACTTC. The full variable domain, its missing parts supplied by reference TRBV28 and TRBJ2-7, is DVKVTQSSRYLVKRTGEKVFLECVQDMDHENMFWYRQDPGLGLRLIYFSYDVKMKEKGDIPEGYSVSREKKERFSLILESASTNQTSMYLCASSLPPTSGSSYEQYFGPGTRLTVT.